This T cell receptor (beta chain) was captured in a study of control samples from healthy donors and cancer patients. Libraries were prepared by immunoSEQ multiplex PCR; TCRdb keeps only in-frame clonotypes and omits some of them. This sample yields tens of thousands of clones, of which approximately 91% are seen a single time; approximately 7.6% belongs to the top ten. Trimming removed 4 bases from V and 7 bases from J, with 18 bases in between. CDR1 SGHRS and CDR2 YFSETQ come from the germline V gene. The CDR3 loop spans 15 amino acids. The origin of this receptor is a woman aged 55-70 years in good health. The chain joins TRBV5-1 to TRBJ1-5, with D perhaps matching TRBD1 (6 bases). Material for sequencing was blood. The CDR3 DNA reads TGCGCCAGCAGCCAAGGAGGGGTTCAGGGGCAGCCCCAGCATTTT. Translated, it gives CASSQGGVQGQPQHF.